Listed below are T cell receptor beta chains from one sample, sequenced in a study of Ad26.COV2.S vaccination and SARS-CoV-2 variants. Data came from immunoSEQ multiplex PCR; TCRdb stores just in-frame clones and leaves some out. The table includes around 340,000 clones, 75% to 90% detected once. The source was peripheral blood, collected in a trial of Ad26.COV2.S vaccine versus placebo. All receptors derive from a person between 18 and 65 years old who received the Ad26.COV2.S COVID-19 vaccine or a placebo. Both conserved end residues are part of each CDR3. A D gene is named only where the DNA matches it firmly. Expanded clones get a size class; other rows say once, few or many, or leave the size out.

abundance | j_gene | len | v_gene | d_gene | CDR3nt | CDR3aa
once | TRBJ1-1 | 17 | TRBV7-8 | - | TGTGCCAGCAGCTTAGTGGCAGGGACTGCGGTGAACACTGAAGCTTTCTTT | CASSLVAGTAVNTEAFF
- | TRBJ2-2 | 16 | TRBV2 | TRBD2 | TGTGCCAGCCGTCCGGGCGGGGGGGGCGGCACCGGGGAGCTGTTTTTT | CASRPGGGGGTGELFF
- | TRBJ2-1 | 15 | TRBV10-3 | - | TGTGCCATCAGTGGAGACCCTAGGAGGTACAATGAGCAGTTCTTC | CAISGDPRRYNEQFF
- | TRBJ1-5 | 16 | TRBV6-2/TRBV6-3 | - | TGTGCCAGCAGTTACTCGGCCGGACAGAGCAATCAGCCCCAGCATTTT | CASSYSAGQSNQPQHF
- | TRBJ1-1 | 15 | TRBV7-2 | - | TGTGCCAGCAGCTTAGCAGCGAGCAAGAACACTGAGGCTTTCTTT | CASSLAASKNTEAFF
- | TRBJ1-2 | 16 | TRBV4-1 | - | TGCGCCAGCAGCCAACGAATGGGGGACTCTAACTATGGCTACACCTTC | CASSQRMGDSNYGYTF
- | TRBJ2-2 | 16 | TRBV21-1 | - | TGTGCCAGCAGCAAAGTGGGACCGGCGAACACCGGGGAGCTGTTTTTT | CASSKVGPANTGELFF
- | TRBJ1-3 | 13 | TRBV4-3 | - | TGCGCCAGCAGCCAAGATCGCGGAAACACCATATATTTT | CASSQDRGNTIYF
- | TRBJ2-7 | 12 | TRBV12-5 | - | TGTGCTAGTGGTTTGGGACCCGAGGAGCAGTACTTC | CASGLGPEEQYF
- | TRBJ2-1 | 13 | TRBV7-3 | - | TGTGCCAGCAGCCCAACGGCCTACAATGAGCAGTTCTTC | CASSPTAYNEQFF
- | TRBJ2-7 | 13 | TRBV5-6 | - | TGTGCCAGCAGCTTCGGCAGCTACTACGAGCAGTACTTC | CASSFGSYYEQYF
once | TRBJ2-7 | 14 | TRBV7-8 | - | TGTGCCAGCAGCTTAGATATGGCGTTCGACGAGCAGTACTTC | CASSLDMAFDEQYF
- | TRBJ2-5 | 15 | TRBV19 | - | TGTGCCAGTAGTAGCAACCATCCTGGGAAAGAGACCCAGTACTTC | CASSSNHPGKETQYF
- | TRBJ2-3 | 16 | TRBV24-1 | - | TGTGCCACCAGTGACTCACTCCGAACGTTCACAGATACGCAGTATTTT | CATSDSLRTFTDTQYF
- | TRBJ2-7 | 15 | TRBV4-1 | TRBD1 | TGCGCCAGCAGCCACTATGGACAGGGTAACTACGAGCAGTACTTC | CASSHYGQGNYEQYF
- | TRBJ1-2 | 13 | TRBV27 | TRBD1 | TGTGCCAGCAGTCCGTGGACAGGGGATGGCTACACCTTC | CASSPWTGDGYTF
- | TRBJ2-3 | 16 | TRBV4-3 | - | TGCGCCAGCAGCCAACGGTTGGAGCTAGCTGTAGATACGCAGTATTTT | CASSQRLELAVDTQYF
few | TRBJ1-5 | 12 | TRBV12-3/TRBV12-4 | TRBD1 | TGTGCCCCGGCGAGGGGGCTTCAGCCCCAGCATTTT | CAPARGLQPQHF
- | TRBJ2-7 | 18 | TRBV7-9 | - | TGTGCCAGCAGCTCTTCGCGGGCAGGGAAAAACGATGTCTACGAGCAGTACTTC | CASSSSRAGKNDVYEQYF
- | TRBJ2-1 | 15 | TRBV7-6 | TRBD2 | TGTGCCAGCAGCTTAGTTGCGGGGGGGGACAATGAGCAGTTCTTC | CASSLVAGGDNEQFF
- | TRBJ1-1 | 15 | TRBV9 | - | TGTGCCAGCAGCGTAGGGAGCAGATTAAACACTGAAGCTTTCTTT | CASSVGSRLNTEAFF
- | TRBJ2-1 | 12 | TRBV5-4 | - | TGTGCCAGCAGCCAACGGGTGAGTGAGCAGTTCTTC | CASSQRVSEQFF
- | TRBJ2-2 | 15 | TRBV19 | - | TGTGCCAGTAGTATAGCTCGGGAAAACACCGGGGAGCTGTTTTTT | CASSIARENTGELFF
- | TRBJ2-5 | 15 | TRBV28 | TRBD1 | TGTGCCAGCAGTTCGGGGACAGGGCACCAAGAGACCCAGTACTTC | CASSSGTGHQETQYF
- | TRBJ1-4 | 14 | TRBV2 | - | TGTGCCAGCCGTAACAGGGTGGGGAATGAAAAACTGTTTTTT | CASRNRVGNEKLFF
once | TRBJ1-1 | 13 | TRBV7-3 | - | TGTGCCAGCAGCTTCAGGAGAGGCACTGAAGCTTTCTTT | CASSFRRGTEAFF
once | TRBJ2-1 | 16 | TRBV18 | TRBD1 | TGTGCCAGCTCACCTCCGACAGGGGGATTATACAATGAGCAGTTCTTC | CASSPPTGGLYNEQFF
- | TRBJ2-3 | 12 | TRBV5-8 | - | TGTGCCAGCAGCCCCCGGACAGATACGCAGTATTTT | CASSPRTDTQYF
once | TRBJ1-1 | 14 | TRBV6-5 | TRBD1 | TGTGCCAGCAGGGGACAGGGGAGATTTACTGAAGCTTTCTTT | CASRGQGRFTEAFF
- | TRBJ2-5 | 15 | TRBV11-2 | TRBD1 | TGTGCCAGCAGCCCCACACTGGGGGACAGAGAGACCCAGTACTTC | CASSPTLGDRETQYF
- | TRBJ1-2 | 17 | TRBV28 | - | TGTGCCAGCAGCCCGCGGGGGGCGGGTCTATCTATCGATGGCTACACCTTC | CASSPRGAGLSIDGYTF
few | TRBJ2-3 | 15 | TRBV6-2/TRBV6-3 | TRBD2 | TGTGCCAGCAGCTCCTTCGGGGGGAGCACAGATACGCAGTATTTT | CASSSFGGSTDTQYF
- | TRBJ2-3 | 17 | TRBV5-1 | - | TGCGCCAGCAGCGGCGAAGGGGGCGGGGGATCCCCAGTTAAGCAGTATTTT | CASSGEGGGGSPVKQYF
- | TRBJ2-2 | 13 | TRBV10-3 | - | TGTGCCATCAAGGGGGGGAACACCGGGGAGCTGTTTTTT | CAIKGGNTGELFF
- | TRBJ2-7 | 15 | TRBV28 | - | TGTGCCAGCAGCTCCATACAGGCGGTATCCTACGAGCAGTACTTC | CASSSIQAVSYEQYF
- | TRBJ1-1 | 15 | TRBV18 | TRBD1 | TGTGCCAGCTCACCAGTAGGGACAGTGAACACTGAAGCTTTCTTT | CASSPVGTVNTEAFF
- | TRBJ2-1 | 11 | TRBV5-1 | - | TGCGCCAGCAGCGCCCGGGACGAGAGGTTCTTC | CASSARDERFF
- | TRBJ1-2 | 15 | TRBV18 | TRBD1 | TGTGCCAGCTCAGCTTCATACCAGGGGGCACAAGGCTACACCTTC | CASSASYQGAQGYTF
- | TRBJ2-1 | 13 | TRBV4-1 | - | TGCGCCAGCAGCCAAGGGCCCGGGGATGAGCAGTTCTTC | CASSQGPGDEQFF
- | TRBJ2-1 | 16 | TRBV7-7 | TRBD1 | TGTGCCAGCAGCCCCATCTCGGGGACAGGGGACAATGAGCAGTTCTTC | CASSPISGTGDNEQFF
- | TRBJ2-7 | 13 | TRBV4-1 | - | TGCGCCAGCAGTCCCCAAGAGGGCCACGAGCAGTACTTC | CASSPQEGHEQYF
- | TRBJ2-7 | 13 | TRBV6-2/TRBV6-3 | - | TGTGCCAGCAGTCCAAGCGGTCCTTACGAGCAGTACTTC | CASSPSGPYEQYF
few | TRBJ2-7 | 14 | TRBV28 | - | TGTGCCAGCAGTGACCCCGACACCTACTACGAGCAGTACTTC | CASSDPDTYYEQYF
- | TRBJ2-1 | 16 | TRBV9 | - | TGTGCCAGCAGCGTAGAAGCCCACAGGGTAGGCAATGAGCAGTTCTTC | CASSVEAHRVGNEQFF
- | TRBJ1-1 | 12 | TRBV30 | - | TGTGCCTGGAGCAGGGGTGGCACTGAAGCTTTCTTT | CAWSRGGTEAFF
- | TRBJ2-4 | 15 | TRBV24-1 | - | TGTGCCACCAGTGATTCCTCGCTTTCCAAAAACATTCAGTACTTC | CATSDSSLSKNIQYF
- | TRBJ2-1 | 15 | TRBV7-2 | TRBD2 | TGTGCCAGCAGCGGGACTAGCGGGGGGGCCTATGAGCAGTTCTTC | CASSGTSGGAYEQFF
- | TRBJ2-3 | 15 | TRBV6-5 | - | TGTGCCAGCAGTTACTCGAAAGGCAACTCCGATACGCAGTATTTT | CASSYSKGNSDTQYF
few | TRBJ2-7 | 14 | TRBV5-1 | - | TGCGCCAGCAGCCCGGGGGACAACCCCTACGAGCAGTACTTC | CASSPGDNPYEQYF
- | TRBJ2-7 | 15 | TRBV3-1/TRBV3-2 | - | TGTGCCAGCAGCCCCGGACAGCAGAAGCCCTACGAGCAGTACTTC | CASSPGQQKPYEQYF
few | TRBJ2-7 | 15 | TRBV7-2 | - | TGTGCCAGCAGCTTAACCGGGGGCCCTTCCTACGAGCAGTACTTC | CASSLTGGPSYEQYF
- | TRBJ1-1 | 14 | TRBV4-1 | - | TGCGCCAGCAGCCTCGGGCCCAGGTCGGCTGAAGCTTTCTTT | CASSLGPRSAEAFF
- | TRBJ2-7 | 15 | TRBV30 | TRBD2 | TGTGCCTGGAGCGACGGCGAGCTAGCGGGGAAAAAGCAGTACTTC | CAWSDGELAGKKQYF